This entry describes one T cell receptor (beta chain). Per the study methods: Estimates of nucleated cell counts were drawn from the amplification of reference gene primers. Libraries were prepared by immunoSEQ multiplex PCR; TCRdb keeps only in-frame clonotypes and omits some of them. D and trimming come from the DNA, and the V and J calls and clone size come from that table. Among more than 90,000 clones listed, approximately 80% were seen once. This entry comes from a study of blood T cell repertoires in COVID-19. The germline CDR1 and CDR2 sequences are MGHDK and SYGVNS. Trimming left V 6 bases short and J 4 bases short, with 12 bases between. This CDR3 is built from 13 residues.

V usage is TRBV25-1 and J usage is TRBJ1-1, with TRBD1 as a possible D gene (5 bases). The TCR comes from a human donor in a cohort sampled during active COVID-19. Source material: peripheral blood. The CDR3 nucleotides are TGTGCCAGCAGGGGGGGAGGCCGCACTGAAGCTTTCTTT. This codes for CASRGGGRTEAFF.